This T cell receptor (beta chain) was recovered during a study of identical twins. Study outcomes and limitations: Recombination models fit unrelated individuals' TCR alpha sharing but underestimated twins'.

Each CDR3 protein gets one entry after TCRdb re-called the 5' RACE reads with MiXCR. The data show roughly 570,000 distinct CDR3 sequences, with roughly 9.9% seen just once and 2.5% to 3.5% held by the top ten. This clonotype was counted a few times. Its antigen is unidentified. This CDR3 is built from 14 residues. V lost 2 bases, J lost 1 base, and 8 bases lay in between. Germline-derived CDR1 and CDR2 are MNHEY and SVGAGI. These records were also assigned to another study, of yellow fever vaccine responses in identical twins.

The source material was PBMCs. The chain combines TRBV6-5 with TRBJ1-1; D ambiguous. The sequence was obtained from a woman under 30 in good health. The CDR3 DNA reads as TGTGCCAGCAGTTACCCGCCAACGAACACTGAAGCTTTCTTT. Translating gives CASSYPPTNTEAFF.